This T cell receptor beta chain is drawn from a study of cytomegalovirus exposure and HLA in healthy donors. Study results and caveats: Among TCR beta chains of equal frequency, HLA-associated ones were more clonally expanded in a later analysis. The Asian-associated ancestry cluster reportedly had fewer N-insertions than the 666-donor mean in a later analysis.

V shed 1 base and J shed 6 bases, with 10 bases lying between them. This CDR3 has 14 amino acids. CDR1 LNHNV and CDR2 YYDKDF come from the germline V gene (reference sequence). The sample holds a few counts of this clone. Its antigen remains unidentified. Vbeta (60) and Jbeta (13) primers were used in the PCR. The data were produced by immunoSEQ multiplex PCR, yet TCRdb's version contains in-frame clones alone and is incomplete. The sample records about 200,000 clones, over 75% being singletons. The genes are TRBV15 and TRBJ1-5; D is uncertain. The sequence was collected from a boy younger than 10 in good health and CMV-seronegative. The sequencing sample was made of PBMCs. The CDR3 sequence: CATSRALLFQPQHF. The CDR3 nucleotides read TGTGCCACCAGCAGAGCCCTACTCTTTCAGCCCCAGCATTTT.